This TCR beta chain was retrieved from a study of Ad26.COV2.S vaccination and SARS-CoV-2 variants. Study in general: Ad26.COV2.S shots went into the muscle once or twice, 56 days apart.

V was cut by 1 base and J by 4 bases, with 13 bases left in between. The CDR3 has 15 amino acids. Per germline, CDR1 LGHDT and CDR2 YNNKEL (reference sequence). Repertoires were generated with immunoSEQ multiplex PCR, while TCRdb's copy carries only in-frame clones and drops some. The data show approximately 400,000 clones, about 85% seen once. Treatment indicated: around 19 received Ad26.COV2.S at low or high dose, single or two shots; five or six received placebo; per-sample allocation not given. The samples date from day 63 after the first vaccine or placebo injection. The sample came from a Boston adult aged 18-55 years. As its vector, the vaccine had Ad26, which expressed Wuhan-strain SARS-CoV-2 spike.

The receptor's source is a person aged 18-65 years who received the Ad26.COV2.S COVID-19 vaccine or a placebo. V usage is TRBV3-1 (or the pseudogene TRBV3-2) and J usage is TRBJ1-2, with D tentatively TRBD1 (5 bases). The sequencing here drew on peripheral blood, taken in a trial of Ad26.COV2.S vaccine versus placebo. The CDR3 spells CASSQAQGPGYGYTF. The CDR3 DNA reads as TGTGCCAGCAGCCAAGCGCAGGGACCGGGCTATGGCTACACCTTC.